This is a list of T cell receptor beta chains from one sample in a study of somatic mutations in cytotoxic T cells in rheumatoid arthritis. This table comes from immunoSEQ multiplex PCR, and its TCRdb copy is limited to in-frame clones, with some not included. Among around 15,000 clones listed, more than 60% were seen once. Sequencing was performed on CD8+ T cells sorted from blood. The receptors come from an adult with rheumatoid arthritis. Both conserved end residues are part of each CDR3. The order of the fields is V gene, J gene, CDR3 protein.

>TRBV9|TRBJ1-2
CASSTFQTGAYGYTF
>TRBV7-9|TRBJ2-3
CASSRRTGYTDTQYF
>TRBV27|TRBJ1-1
CASLPRGWSNTEAFF
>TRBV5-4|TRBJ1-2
CASSLDRANDGYTF
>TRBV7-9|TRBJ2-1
CASSLSESSYNEQFF
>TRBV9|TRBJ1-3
CASSGGTHSGNTIYF
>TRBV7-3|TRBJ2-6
CASRKDGANVLTF
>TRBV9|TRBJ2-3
CASSSRDVGDTQYF
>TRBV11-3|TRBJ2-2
CASSPMTGGGGELFF
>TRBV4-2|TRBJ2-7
CASSQENRVGYEQYF
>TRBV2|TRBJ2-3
CASSLRVAVTDTQYF
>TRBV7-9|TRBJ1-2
CASDREVGTF
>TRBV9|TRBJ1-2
CASSVADYDGYTF
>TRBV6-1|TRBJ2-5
CASSRGTQYF
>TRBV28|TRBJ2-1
CASSSTSNEQFF
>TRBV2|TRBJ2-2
CASTRGDNTGELFF
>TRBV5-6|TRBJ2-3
CASSLLVLAGAPPDTQYF
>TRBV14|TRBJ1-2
CASSQAAIYGYTF
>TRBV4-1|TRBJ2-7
CASSQTGYEQYF
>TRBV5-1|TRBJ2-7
CASSWGYEQYF
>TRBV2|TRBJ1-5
CASEGPLGNQPQHF
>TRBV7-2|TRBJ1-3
CASSLGGAEEEVSGNTIYF
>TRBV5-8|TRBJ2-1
CASSLRGIF
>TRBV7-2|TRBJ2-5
CASSLSSTSGQETQYF
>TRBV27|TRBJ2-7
CASSLSPYGSHEQYF
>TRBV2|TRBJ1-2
CASSEQLFYGYTF
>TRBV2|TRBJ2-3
CASRSHGSGGFSDTQYF
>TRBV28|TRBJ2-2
CASSLTPANTGELFF